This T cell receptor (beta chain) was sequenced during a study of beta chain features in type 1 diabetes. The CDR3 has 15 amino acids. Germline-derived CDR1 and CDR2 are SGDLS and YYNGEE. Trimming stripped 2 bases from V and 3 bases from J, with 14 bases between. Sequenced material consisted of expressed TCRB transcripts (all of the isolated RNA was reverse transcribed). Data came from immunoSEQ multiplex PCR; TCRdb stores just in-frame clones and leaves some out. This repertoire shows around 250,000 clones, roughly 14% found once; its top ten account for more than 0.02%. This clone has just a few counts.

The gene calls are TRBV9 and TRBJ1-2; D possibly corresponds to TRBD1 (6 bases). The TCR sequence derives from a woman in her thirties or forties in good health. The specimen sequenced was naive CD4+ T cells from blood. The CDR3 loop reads CASSVNVDSDYGYTF. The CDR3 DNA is TGTGCCAGCAGCGTCAACGTGGACAGTGACTATGGCTACACCTTC.